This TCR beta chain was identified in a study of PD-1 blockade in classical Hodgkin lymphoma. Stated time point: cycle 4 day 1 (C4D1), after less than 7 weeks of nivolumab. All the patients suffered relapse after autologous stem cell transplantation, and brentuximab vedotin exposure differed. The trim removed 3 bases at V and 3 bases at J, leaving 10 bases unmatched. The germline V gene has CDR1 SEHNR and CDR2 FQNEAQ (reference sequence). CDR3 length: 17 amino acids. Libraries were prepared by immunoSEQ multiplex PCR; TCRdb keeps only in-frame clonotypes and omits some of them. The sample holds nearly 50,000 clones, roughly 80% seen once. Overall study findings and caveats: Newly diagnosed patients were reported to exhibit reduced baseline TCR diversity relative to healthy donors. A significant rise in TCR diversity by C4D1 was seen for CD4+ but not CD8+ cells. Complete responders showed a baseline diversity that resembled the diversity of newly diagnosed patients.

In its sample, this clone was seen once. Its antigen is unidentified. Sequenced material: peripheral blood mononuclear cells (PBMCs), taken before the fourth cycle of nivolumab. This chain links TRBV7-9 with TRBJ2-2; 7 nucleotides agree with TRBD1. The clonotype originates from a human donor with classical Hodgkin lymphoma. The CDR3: CASSFKTGRVDTGELFF. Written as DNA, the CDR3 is TGTGCCAGCAGCTTTAAGACAGGGCGAGTTGACACCGGGGAGCTGTTTTTT.